Below are 18 T cell receptor beta chains sequenced from a single sample in a study of blood T cell repertoires in COVID-19 (dated by TCRdb to the early 2020s). The library was made by the immunoSEQ multiplex PCR assay. As stored in TCRdb, this immuneACCESS dataset retains in-frame rearrangements with V and J assigned. A fraction of the clones does not appear; measured against another copy, unresolved V genes explain less than half of the discrepancy, and the remainder lacks a known reason. The sample table contains about 380,000 clones; only one count was recorded for more than 70% of them. Roughly 1.2% of the sample is taken by the ten largest. Sequenced input: PBMCs or T cells enriched from blood (not recorded which). The receptor source for this set is a woman aged 18-29 years who had recovered from COVID-19.

This sequence joins TRBV28 and TRBJ2-1; 14 nucleotides match TRBD2. CDR3 length equals 15 residues. Germline lookup yields CDR1 MDHEN and CDR2 SYDVKM. Trimming took 2 bases from V and 8 from J; bases not matched to a gene: 2. CDR3 sequence reads: CASSLGTSGGHEQFF. CDR3 DNA: TGTGCCAGCAGTTTAGGGACTAGCGGGGGCCATGAGCAGTTCTTC.

Comment on this clone: Its ends do not fully match the called genes, so a read error is possible. V and J are TRBV7-7 and TRBJ2-2; 15 positions agree with TRBD2. The CDR3 extends over 17 amino acids. Looked up from germline, CDR1 is SSHAT and CDR2 is FNYEAQ (reference sequence). The CDR3 here is CASSLGLAGGNTGELFF. CDR3 coding DNA: TGTGCTAGCAGCCTGGGACTAGCGGGGGGGAACACCGGGGAGCTGTTTTTT. Variable domain in full (rest from reference TRBV7-7 and TRBJ2-2): GAGVSQSPRYKVTKRGQDVTLRCDPISSHATLYWYQQALGQGPEFLTYFNYEAQPDKSGLPSDRFSAERPEGSISTLTIQRTEQRDSAMYRCASSLGLAGGNTGELFFGEGSRLTVL.

The chain joins TRBV7-3 to TRBJ2-3; the D is unclear. This CDR3 comprises 12 residues. The V and J ends lost 5 bases and 1 base respectively, with 4 bases between them. Germline V CDR1 and CDR2: SGHTA, FQGTGA. The CDR3 protein is CASSPGTDTQYF. In DNA form, the CDR3 reads TGTGCCAGCAGCCCCGGCACAGATACGCAGTATTTT.

V is TRBV14 and J is TRBJ2-1; 9 nucleotides line up with TRBD1. The ends lost 4 bases at V and 5 bases at J; junction bases unmatched: 9. The CDR3 contains 16 residues. Germline values: CDR1 SGHDN, CDR2 FVKESK. CDR3 loop: CASSPRTGARDNEQFF. The CDR3 bases are TGTGCCAGCAGCCCGCGGACAGGGGCGCGGGACAATGAGCAGTTCTTC. The entire variable domain, with the rest obtained from reference TRBV14 and TRBJ2-1, is as follows: EAGVTQFPSHSVIEKGQTVTLRCDPISGHDNLYWYRRVMGKEIKFLLHFVKESKQDESGMPNNRFLAERTGGTYSTLKVQPAELEDSGVYFCASSPRTGARDNEQFFGPGTRLTVL.

V and J are TRBV30 and TRBJ1-2; the D is unclear. Trimming removed 0 bases at V and 8 bases at J, with 19 bases between. Germline V lookup: CDR1 GTSNPN, CDR2 SVGIG (reference sequence). The CDR3 is 15 residues long. This CDR3 is CAWSVRAASAGGYTF. CDR3 DNA: TGTGCCTGGAGTGTACGGGCGGCCTCCGCGGGGGGCTACACCTTC.

V is TRBV7-3 and J is TRBJ2-7, with 9 bases aligning to TRBD1. The CDR3 runs 15 residues. V gave up 2 bases and J gave up 7 bases; unmatched junction bases: 9. CDR1 SGHTA and CDR2 FQGTGA come from the germline V gene. The CDR3 nucleotides read TGTGCCAGCAGCTTATACGGTGGGACAGGGAGGGAGCAGTACTTC. Its protein is CASSLYGGTGREQYF.

The chain uses TRBV7-2 and TRBJ1-1, with D maybe TRBD1 (6 bases). CDR3 size: 16 residues. Germline assignment: CDR1 SGHTA and CDR2 FQGNSA. V dropped 6 bases and J dropped 7 bases, with 24 bases sitting between them. CDR3 residues: CASRRTPSGQVREAFF. DNA for the CDR3: TGTGCCAGCAGACGTACCCCCTCGGGACAAGTACGTGAAGCTTTCTTT.

The sample holds a few counts of this clone. The chain links TRBV29-1 to TRBJ1-2; 8 bases line up with TRBD1. The germline V gene has CDR1 SQVTM and CDR2 ANQGSEA. The CDR3 contains 14 residues. V trimming: 1 base; J trimming: 2 bases; junction bases outside the gene matches: 3. For the CDR3, the DNA is TGCAGCGTTGAAGCCAGGGGGCGCAACTATGGCTACACCTTC. It yields the protein CSVEARGRNYGYTF.

The chain combines TRBV2 with TRBJ1-2, with TRBD1 matching 9 bases. CDR3 length: 14 residues. Looked up from germline, CDR1 is SNHLY and CDR2 is FYNNEI. J gave up 7 bases and V 2 bases, and 5 bases lay outside the gene matches. The CDR3 is CASSEIRQGGGYTF. For the CDR3, the DNA is TGTGCCAGCAGTGAAATCAGACAGGGGGGTGGCTACACCTTC.

In its sample, this clone was seen once. The chain couples TRBV6-1 to TRBJ1-2; D is ambiguous. CDR1 and CDR2 (germline): MNHNS, SASEGT. The CDR3 has 17 residues. V was pared by 4 bases and J by 4 bases, with 22 bases between. In DNA, the CDR3 is TGTGCCAGCAGTGTTTCCTCAGAATACGCGGTCGGCTATGGCTACACCTTC. Amino acids: CASSVSSEYAVGYGYTF.

The chain is built from TRBV4-2 and TRBJ2-1, with a tentative D call TRBD2 (5 bases). Germline-derived CDR1 and CDR2 are LGHNA and YNFKEQ. V was clipped by 0 bases and J by 0 bases, with 9 bases between them. There are 16 residues in the CDR3. This chain's CDR3 is CASSQDDAGSYNEQFF. The CDR3 DNA reads as TGTGCCAGCAGCCAAGATGATGCGGGCTCCTACAATGAGCAGTTCTTC.

The V call is TRBV11-2, the J call TRBJ2-7, with 8 nucleotides matching TRBD1. CDR1 and CDR2 from the germline V gene are SGHAT and FQNNGV. The length of the CDR3 is 13 residues. The V segment lost 4 bases and the J segment 4 bases; nucleotides outside the gene matches: 3. The CDR3 protein is CASSSWDRYEQYF. In DNA form, the CDR3 reads TGTGCCAGCAGCTCCTGGGACAGGTACGAGCAGTACTTC.

The chain links TRBV4-3 to TRBJ2-1; 9 bases map to TRBD2. Germline trimming cut 1 base from V and 4 bases from J; bases unmatched to any gene: 2. The CDR3 is 15 amino acids. CDR1 is LGHNA, CDR2 YSLEER, per germline. The CDR3, as DNA: TGCGCCAGCAGCCAAGCTAGCGGGGTATACAATGAGCAGTTCTTC. Protein sequence: CASSQASGVYNEQFF.

This clone was recorded only once. At one of its ends the junction is not consistent with the germline gene, which may arise from a read error. This sample also contains other DNA sequences that code for the same CDR3. The V call is TRBV4-2, the J call TRBJ2-3; 8 nucleotides align to TRBD2. The length of the CDR3 is 16 residues. Germline V lookup: CDR1 LGHNA, CDR2 YNFKEQ. Written as DNA, the CDR3 is TGTGCCAGTAGCCAAGATCGGGGGGGAGGCACAGATACGCAGTATTTT. Residues: CASSQDRGGGTDTQYF.

V gene TRBV20-1 combines with J gene TRBJ1-1; D unresolved. Per the germline V gene, CDR1 is DFQATT and CDR2 is SNEGSKA (reference sequence). The CDR3 extends over 12 amino acids. Trimming pared 3 bases from V and 4 bases from J, leaving 9 bases between. CDR3 bases: TGCAGTGCTAGTCCCCCGGGCACTGAAGCTTTCTTT. Protein product: CSASPPGTEAFF.

The V gene is TRBV5-4, the J gene TRBJ2-1; D might be TRBD2 (7 bases). The V end lost 4 bases, the J end lost 1 base, and 15 bases lay between the germline ends. Germline assignment: CDR1 SGHNT and CDR2 YYREEE (reference sequence). This CDR3 spans 16 amino acids. The CDR3: CASSQGGGHSYNEQFF. The DNA of the CDR3 is TGTGCCAGCAGCCAGGGCGGGGGACATTCCTACAATGAGCAGTTCTTC. The full variable domain, with the rest looked up from reference TRBV5-4 and TRBJ2-1, is ETGVTQSPTHLIKTRGQQVTLRCSSQSGHNTVSWYQQALGQGPQFIFQYYREEENGRGNFPPRFSGLQFPNYSSELNVNALELDDSALYLCASSQGGGHSYNEQFFGPGTRLTVL.

Only one count was recorded for this clone. The chain's CDR3 is CASSQEGGRAQTQYF. The DNA for the CDR3 is TGTGCCAGCAGCCAAGAGGGGGGGCGCGCCCAGACCCAGTACTTC. The chain joins TRBV4-2 to TRBJ2-5, with D maybe TRBD2 (7 bases). CDR3 length: 15 residues. Germline-derived CDR1 and CDR2 are LGHNA and YNFKEQ. Trimming left V 0 bases short and J 6 bases short, with 14 bases between.

The gene calls are TRBV19 and TRBJ1-3; D not certain. Germline V lookup: CDR1 LNHDA, CDR2 SQIVND (reference sequence). This CDR3 has 16 residues. Trimming shortened V by 3 bases and J by 4 bases, and 16 bases separated the two germline ends. CDR3 nucleotide sequence: TGTGCCAGTAGTATTTTCCGCGCCAATCTCGGAAACACCATATATTTT. The encoded protein is CASSIFRANLGNTIYF.